Sequencing of this T cell receptor (beta chain) was carried out in a study of T cell changes during pregnancy in multiple sclerosis. This clone has more than one count but fewer than ten. The V end was cut by 5 bases, the J end by 8 bases, with 18 bases between. Per germline, CDR1 GTSNPN and CDR2 SVGIG (reference sequence). The CDR3 runs to 13 residues. Some clones are missing from TCRdb's copy, which holds only in-frame ones; the method was immunoSEQ multiplex PCR. The table shows around 57,000 clones, with 90% occurring only once. Material: peripheral blood, obtained in the first trimester of pregnancy. This chain links TRBV30 with TRBJ1-1, with a weak D call TRBD1 (5 bases). This clonotype was obtained from a female donor in good health, enrolled as a control in a pregnancy study. The CDR3 sequence: CAWCRSGISEAFF. CDR3 in DNA: TGTGCCTGGTGTCGTTCAGGGATTTCCGAAGCTTTCTTT.